The 14 T cell receptor beta chains below all came from one sample that was sequenced in a study of Tregs in tolerant kidney transplant recipients. Sequencing used immunoSEQ multiplex PCR; TCRdb keeps in-frame clones, though not all of them. Here the sample spans about 20,000 clones, roughly four fifths being singletons. The source material was Tregs from blood. The source is a human donor in good health.

CDR3 DNA sequence: TGTGCCAGCAGTTCTACAGGATACTATGGCTACACCTTC. Translation gives CASSSTGYYGYTF. The chain uses TRBV6-5 and TRBJ1-2, with TRBD1 as a possible D gene (5 bases). The V end lost 4 bases, the J end lost 3 bases, and 9 bases lay between the germline ends. CDR3 length equals 13 residues. Looked up from germline, CDR1 is MNHEY and CDR2 is SVGAGI.

The J gene is TRBJ2-7, the V gene TRBV5-5; 11 bases agree with TRBD1. Unmatched junction bases numbered 4, after V lost 2 bases and J lost 3 bases. CDR3 size: 15 residues. CDR1 is SGHKS and CDR2 is YYEKEE in the germline V gene (reference sequence). In nucleotides, the CDR3 is TGTGCCAGCAGCTTAGCCGGGACAGGGGGCTACGAGCAGTACTTC. Translation: CASSLAGTGGYEQYF.

J is TRBJ2-7 and V is TRBV6-5; 8 bases map to TRBD2. The CDR3 loop spans 12 amino acids. The germline CDR1 and CDR2 sequences are MNHEY and SVGAGI. The ends lost 2 bases at V and 7 bases at J; junction bases unmatched: 1. The CDR3, as DNA: TGTGCCAGCAGTTACACTAGCGGTGAGCAGTACTTC. It is translated as CASSYTSGEQYF.

The table lists this clone with a few counts. This chain links TRBV5-6 with TRBJ2-7; possible D gene TRBD2, 6 bases. Germline lookup yields CDR1 SGHDT and CDR2 YYEEEE. The V and J ends lost 4 bases and 2 bases respectively, with 19 bases between them. The CDR3 has 16 residues. This CDR3 reads CASSLVFGRDPYEQYF. The DNA of the CDR3 is TGTGCCAGCAGCCTAGTATTTGGGCGGGACCCCTACGAGCAGTACTTC.

V gene TRBV19 combines with J gene TRBJ2-6; D is unresolved. V dropped 0 bases and J dropped 0 bases, with 6 bases sitting between them. The length of the CDR3 is 16 residues. From germline, CDR1 is LNHDA and CDR2 SQIVND (reference sequence). Written as DNA, the CDR3 is TGTGCCAGTAGTATAGATATGGTCTCTGGGGCCAACGTCCTGACTTTC. Translation gives CASSIDMVSGANVLTF.

This chain uses TRBV27 with TRBJ1-1; 8 positions agree with TRBD1. This CDR3 is 16 amino acids long. Germline trimming cut 6 bases from V and 0 bases from J; bases unmatched to any gene: 9. CDR1 is MNHEY, CDR2 SMNVEV, per germline (reference sequence). The CDR3 DNA follows: TGTGCCAGCAGCCGAGGACAGGGATTCATGAACACTGAAGCTTTCTTT. Its protein product is CASSRGQGFMNTEAFF.

This chain connects TRBV19 to TRBJ1-2; 9 bases fit TRBD1. This CDR3 has 14 residues. The J segment lost 8 bases and the V segment lost 10 bases, leaving 14 bases of the junction unmatched. Per the germline V gene, CDR1 is LNHDA and CDR2 is SQIVND (reference sequence). This chain's CDR3 is CATLRTGVGHGYTF. In DNA, the CDR3 is TGTGCCACCCTCCGGACAGGGGTGGGCCACGGCTACACCTTC. The full variable domain, rest sourced from reference TRBV19 and TRBJ1-2, is DGGITQSPKYLFRKEGQNVTLSCEQNLNHDAMYWYRQDPGQGLRLIYYSQIVNDFQKGDIAEGYSVSREKKESFPLTVTSAQKNPTAFYLCATLRTGVGHGYTFGSGTRLTVV.

The V call is TRBV4-3, the J call TRBJ2-2, with D maybe TRBD2 (5 bases). Germline CDR1 LGHNA, CDR2 YSLEER. This CDR3 has 15 amino acids. Trimming took 0 bases from V and 8 from J, leaving 13 bases between them. In nucleotides, the CDR3 is TGCGCCAGCAGCCAAGATCGACTAACCCGGGGGGAGCTGTTTTTT. Translating gives CASSQDRLTRGELFF.

In this sample, this clone is medium-sized. V usage is TRBV2 and J usage is TRBJ2-3; 8 bases map to TRBD1. Germline CDR1 is SNHLY and CDR2 is FYNNEI. The CDR3 totals 15 residues. V gave up 6 bases and J gave up 3 bases; unmatched junction bases: 8. The CDR3 here is CASSPDRAGTDTQYF. The CDR3 DNA sequence: TGTGCCAGCAGCCCGGACAGGGCTGGTACAGATACGCAGTATTTT.

This clone was picked up one time. V gene TRBV11-1 combines with J gene TRBJ2-5, with TRBD1 matching over 7 bases. The tail of the sequence fits TRBJ2-7 better, so the J call may be wrong. Germline CDR1 is SGHAT and CDR2 is FQDESV (reference sequence). There are 13 residues in the CDR3. The CDR3 DNA reads as TGTGCCAGCTCACAAAACAGGGGCAACGAGCAGTACTTC. Translated: CASSQNRGNEQYF.

This chain links TRBV5-1 with TRBJ1-1, with 8 nucleotides matching TRBD1. Germline-derived CDR1 and CDR2 are SGHRS and YFSETQ. CDR3 size: 15 residues. V lost 4 bases, J lost 1 base, and 6 bases stayed unmatched. CDR3 nucleotide sequence: TGCGCCAGCAGCAGACGGACAGGGAGGAACACTGAAGCTTTCTTT. It translates to CASSRRTGRNTEAFF.

The genes are TRBV5-4 and TRBJ2-3; a possible D gene is TRBD1 (5 bases). The CDR3 is 13 amino acids. In germline, CDR1 is SGHNT, CDR2 YYREEE (reference sequence). Trimming cost V 6 bases and J 6 bases, with 14 bases left between them. CDR3 protein: CASTIVAGDTQYF. The CDR3 DNA reads TGTGCCAGCACCATTGTTGCAGGGGATACGCAGTATTTT.

V gene TRBV27 combines with J gene TRBJ1-1; 7 positions agree with TRBD1. CDR3 length: 15 amino acids. The germline V gene has CDR1 MNHEY and CDR2 SMNVEV (reference sequence). Trimming cost V 8 bases and J 3 bases; bases outside gene matches: 12. CDR3 residues: CASLARQGWDTEAFF. CDR3 coding DNA: TGTGCCAGCCTAGCCCGACAGGGTTGGGACACTGAAGCTTTCTTT.

V and J are TRBV19 and TRBJ2-5; the D gene is possibly TRBD2 (6 bases). The V end lost 2 bases, the J end lost 1 base, and 11 bases lay between the germline ends. The CDR3 has 15 amino acids. In germline, CDR1 is LNHDA, CDR2 SQIVND (reference sequence). CDR3 bases: TGTGCCAGTAGTATATGGGGGGATGGCCAAGAGACCCAGTACTTC. This codes for CASSIWGDGQETQYF.